The 32 T cell receptor beta chains below were found in one sample sequenced in a study of vaccination and CD4 T cells after COVID-19. Treatment noted: roughly 10-day PBMC culture with coronavirus spike peptide pools or control peptides (ViraFEST assay). These receptors lack a known antigen. With the Oncomine TCR Beta short-read assay, DNA from cultured CD4+ T cells was sequenced. Using its own MiXCR run on the PCR reads, TCRdb lists one record per CDR3 protein. The data hold approximately 12,000 distinct CDR3 sequences, with roughly 44% observed a single time. The material sequenced was CD4+ T cells from blood, cultured in vitro. Every receptor here comes from a human donor who had recovered from COVID-19.

V is TRBV30 and J is TRBJ1-6; 9 bases are a match to TRBD1. Germline CDR1 reads GTSNPN; CDR2 reads SVGIG (reference sequence). With V trimmed by 2 bases and J by 7 bases, 18 bases remained unmatched. The CDR3 length is 19 residues. The CDR3 spells CAWSHRDRELFDENSPLHF. CDR3 sequence (DNA): TGTGCCTGGAGTCACCGGGACAGGGAGTTATTTGATGAGAATTCACCCCTCCACTTT.

This sequence joins TRBV6-5 and TRBJ2-1, with 7 bases that match TRBD2. The V and J ends lost 2 bases and 10 bases, in that order; junction bases with no gene match: 8. This CDR3 region has 14 residues. Germline-derived CDR1 and CDR2 are MNHEY and SVGAGI. The CDR3 reads CASSYGIEGGEQFF. CDR3 nucleotides: TGTGCCAGCAGTTACGGTATAGAGGGAGGGGAGCAGTTCTTC.

CDR3 amino acids: CASSLRVRAEQYF. Here the CDR3 DNA reads TGTGCCAGCAGCTTAAGGGTTAGGGCAGAGCAGTACTTC. V gene TRBV7-6 combines with J gene TRBJ2-7; D ambiguous. Germline lookup yields CDR1 SGHVS and CDR2 FNYEAQ. The CDR3 runs 13 residues. Trimming removed 2 bases from V and 7 bases from J, with 12 bases in between.

This clonotype appeared a few times. The chain recombines TRBV20-1 with TRBJ1-5, with D tentatively TRBD1 (5 bases). V dropped 5 bases and J dropped 2 bases, with 16 bases sitting between them. Germline V lookup: CDR1 DFQATT, CDR2 SNEGSKA (reference sequence). The CDR3 has 15 residues. CDR3 nucleotide sequence: TGCAGTGCTCCTTACGGGGGGTATGGCAATCAGCCCCAGCATTTT. This codes for CSAPYGGYGNQPQHF.

The chain uses TRBV6-2 or TRBV6-3 and TRBJ1-5; D possibly corresponds to TRBD1 (5 bases). The CDR3 runs 16 residues. V gave up 0 bases and J gave up 6 bases, with 15 bases separating them. Per germline, CDR1 MNHEY and CDR2 SVGEGT. CDR3 bases: TGTGCCAGCAGTTACTCGGGTAGGGGAATAGGTCAGCCCCAGCATTTT. It is translated as CASSYSGRGIGQPQHF.

This clonotype was detected only a few times. The CDR3 nucleotides are TGCAGTGCTAGACCCGTCGGAGGGCGCAATCAGCCCCAGCATTTT. Amino acid sequence: CSARPVGGRNQPQHF. The chain has TRBV20-1 and TRBJ1-5; D not certain. Trimming cost V 2 bases and J 2 bases, with 13 bases left between them. From germline, CDR1 is DFQATT and CDR2 SNEGSKA (reference sequence). The CDR3 consists of 15 residues.

This chain joins TRBV4-2 and TRBJ2-4; 9 bases map to TRBD2. The CDR3 totals 14 residues. With 1 base clipped from V and 7 bases from J, the junction kept 2 bases outside the gene matches. The germline gives CDR1 LGHNA, CDR2 YNFKEQ. CDR3 in DNA: TGTGCCAGCAGCCAAGGGGGACTAGCCAACATTCAGTACTTC. Its protein is CASSQGGLANIQYF.

The CDR3 bases are TGTGCCTGGAGTGTATTCGGCGGACACAATGAGCAGTTCTTC. Translated, it gives CAWSVFGGHNEQFF. The genes are TRBV30 and TRBJ2-1; D remains ambiguous. V was pared by 0 bases and J by 5 bases, with 11 bases between. CDR1 is GTSNPN and CDR2 is SVGIG in the germline V gene (reference sequence). The CDR3 contains 14 residues. Full variable domain (outside the CDR3, taken from reference TRBV30 and TRBJ2-1): SQTIHQWPATLVQPVGSPLSLECTVEGTSNPNLYWYRQAAGRGLQLLFYSVGIGQISSEVPQNLSASRPQDRQFILSSKKLLLSDSGFYLCAWSVFGGHNEQFFGPGTRLTVL.

The chain joins TRBV20-1 to TRBJ2-6; no firm D call. The germline gives CDR1 DFQATT, CDR2 SNEGSKA (reference sequence). The CDR3 has 15 residues. V gave up 0 bases and J gave up 1 base, with 7 bases separating them. The CDR3 here is CSARDIVSGANVLTF. The CDR3 DNA reads TGCAGTGCTAGAGATATAGTGTCTGGGGCCAACGTCCTGACTTTC.

V usage is TRBV18 and J usage is TRBJ2-3; 9 bases align to TRBD1. The CDR3 is 23 residues long. Germline loops: CDR1 KGHSH, CDR2 LQKENI. Germline trimming cut 6 bases from V and 0 bases from J; bases unmatched to any gene: 28. CDR3 loop: CASSPTPVGTGSPRSRSTDTQYF. The CDR3 DNA reads as TGTGCCAGCTCCCCTACTCCTGTCGGGACAGGGTCTCCAAGATCCCGAAGCACAGATACGCAGTATTTT.

The J gene is TRBJ2-5, the V gene TRBV7-8, with D uncertain. The CDR3 runs 15 residues. Trimming pared 5 bases from V and 1 base from J, leaving 14 bases between. CDR1 and CDR2 from the germline V gene are SGHVS and FQNEAQ. CDR3 nucleotides: TGTGCCAGCAGCCGAACCACCGGCCGCCAAGAGACCCAGTACTTC. It encodes CASSRTTGRQETQYF.

This clonotype was recorded a few times. The J gene is TRBJ2-7, the V gene TRBV6-1, with D hard to call. The CDR3 is made up of 12 amino acids. The germline V and J ends were trimmed by 8 bases and 4 bases, with 12 bases remaining between them. Germline loops: CDR1 MNHNS, CDR2 SASEGT. The CDR3 loop is CASSQMQYEQYF. CDR3 in DNA: TGTGCCAGCTCACAGATGCAATACGAGCAGTACTTC.

The V gene is TRBV3-1, the J gene TRBJ1-5; D perhaps matches TRBD1 (5 bases). The CDR3 sequence is 15 residues long. Germline loops: CDR1 LGHDT, CDR2 YNNKEL (reference sequence). V lost 0 bases, J lost 6 bases, and 12 bases lay in between. In DNA form, the CDR3 reads TGTGCCAGCAGCCAAGATGGACAACCCAGTCAGCCCCAGCATTTT. Amino acids: CASSQDGQPSQPQHF.

This clonotype was detected only once. The V call is TRBV20-1, the J call TRBJ1-4, with D perhaps matching TRBD1 (6 bases). The CDR3 is 13 amino acids. Per the germline V gene, CDR1 is DFQATT and CDR2 is SNEGSKA (reference sequence). Trimming stripped 5 bases from V and 7 bases from J, with 14 bases between. The CDR3 sequence is CSAYGQSSEKLFF. The CDR3 DNA reads TGCAGTGCTTACGGACAGTCGTCTGAAAAACTGTTTTTT.

The chain employs TRBV7-3 and TRBJ2-7, with D possibly TRBD2 on 6 matching bases. Germline V gene sequence: CDR1 SGHTA, CDR2 FQGTGA. With 3 bases removed from V and 0 bases from J, the gap between germline ends came to 15 bases. CDR3 length equals 16 residues. CDR3 in amino acids: CASSLSPGGPSYEQYF. CDR3 DNA: TGTGCCAGCAGCTTGTCTCCCGGAGGGCCCTCCTACGAGCAGTACTTC.

This clonotype appeared a few times. J is TRBJ2-1 and V is TRBV20-1; D is undetermined. There are 11 residues in the CDR3. The germline V and J ends were trimmed by 6 bases and 7 bases, with 10 bases remaining between them. From germline, CDR1 is DFQATT and CDR2 SNEGSKA (reference sequence). Here the CDR3 DNA reads TGCAGTGCCCTACCCAGTAATGAGCAGTTCTTC. It specifies CSALPSNEQFF.

The table lists this clonotype with a few counts. The chain combines TRBV20-1 with TRBJ2-1; 7 positions match TRBD1. The J call may be in error: the DNA end matches TRBJ2-7 better. The CDR3 spans 12 residues. Looked up from germline, CDR1 is DFQATT and CDR2 is SNEGSKA (reference sequence). CDR3 residues: CSVPRGRIEQYF. The CDR3 DNA follows: TGCAGTGTTCCGAGGGGGCGGATCGAGCAGTACTTC.

V gene TRBV24-1 combines with J gene TRBJ2-3, with 9 bases lining up with TRBD1. Per the germline V gene, CDR1 is KGHDR and CDR2 is SFDVKD. This CDR3 is 17 amino acids long. Trimming at V came to 4 bases and at J to 0 bases, leaving 7 bases not matched to a gene. The CDR3 loop reads CATSDPGQGHSTDTQYF. CDR3 nucleotide sequence: TGTGCCACCAGTGACCCGGGACAGGGACATAGCACAGATACGCAGTATTTT.

V is TRBV18 and J is TRBJ2-3, with D maybe TRBD2 (6 bases). CDR3 length equals 13 residues. V was shortened by 5 bases and J by 0 bases, with 6 bases between the two germline ends. The V gene's germline CDR1 is KGHSH and CDR2 LQKENI. The CDR3 bases are TGTGCCAGCTCAGGGGGGAGCACAGATACGCAGTATTTT. This codes for CASSGGSTDTQYF.

The chain employs TRBV5-1 and TRBJ1-2; D not certain. Trimming took 1 base from V and 0 from J, leaving 7 bases between them. The CDR3 loop spans 14 amino acids. Germline CDR1 reads SGHRS; CDR2 reads YFSETQ. The CDR3 sequence is CASSLPQSNYGYTF. Written as DNA, the CDR3 is TGCGCCAGCAGCTTGCCCCAGTCTAACTATGGCTACACCTTC.

This sequence joins TRBV6-2 or TRBV6-3 and TRBJ2-7, with 9 bases lining up with TRBD1. With V trimmed by 0 bases and J by 3 bases, 0 bases remained unmatched. The CDR3 runs to 14 residues. Germline V gene lookup returns CDR1 MNHEY and CDR2 SVGEGT. CDR3 residues: CASSYSTGGYEQYF. The DNA for the CDR3 is TGTGCCAGCAGTTACTCGACAGGGGGCTACGAGCAGTACTTC.

This chain joins TRBV2 and TRBJ1-6, with TRBD1 matching over 9 bases. CDR3 length: 15 residues. V was pared by 6 bases and J by 4 bases, with 4 bases of the junction left unmatched. Germline V gene lookup returns CDR1 SNHLY and CDR2 FYNNEI. The CDR3 nucleotides read TGTGCCAGCAGAGGACAGGGGTCTTATAATTCACCCCTCCACTTT. Translated, it gives CASRGQGSYNSPLHF.

V is TRBV10-3 and J is TRBJ1-5; D possibly corresponds to TRBD1 (6 bases). Trimming left V 6 bases short and J 6 bases short, with 6 bases between. The CDR3 runs 11 residues. The germline V gene has CDR1 ENHRY and CDR2 SYGVKD. CDR3 residues: CAIRTGQPQHF. The CDR3, as DNA: TGTGCCATCAGGACAGGTCAGCCCCAGCATTTT.

The CDR3: CASSQLETQYF. The DNA for the CDR3 is TGTGCCAGCAGCCAGTTAGAGACCCAGTACTTC. V and J are TRBV14 and TRBJ2-5; no definite D call. V was clipped by 3 bases and J by 4 bases, with 3 bases between them. Germline loops: CDR1 SGHDN, CDR2 FVKESK. CDR3 length: 11 residues.

V usage is TRBV30 and J usage is TRBJ2-3; 7 bases fit TRBD1. The J segment lost 6 bases and the V segment lost 3 bases, leaving 3 bases of the junction unmatched. Germline lookup yields CDR1 GTSNPN and CDR2 SVGIG (reference sequence). This CDR3 contains 12 residues. CDR3 protein: CAWSQTGDTQYF. In DNA, the CDR3 is TGTGCCTGGAGCCAGACAGGGGATACGCAGTATTTT.

V and J are TRBV20-1 and TRBJ1-3; D gene uncertain. The length of the CDR3 is 13 residues. V was clipped by 6 bases and J by 0 bases, with 9 bases between them. CDR1 and CDR2 from the germline V gene are DFQATT and SNEGSKA (reference sequence). CDR3 nucleotides: TGCAGTGCAAGACCGATCTCTGGAAACACCATATATTTT. Translating it yields CSARPISGNTIYF.

The rearrangement joins TRBV27 to TRBJ2-5, with D tentatively TRBD2 (6 bases). Trimming shortened V by 5 bases and J by 4 bases, and 8 bases separated the two germline ends. The CDR3 spans 12 residues. Per germline, CDR1 MNHEY and CDR2 SMNVEV (reference sequence). Here the CDR3 reads CASSRRGETQYF. CDR3 in DNA: TGTGCCAGCAGTCGGAGGGGAGAGACCCAGTACTTC.

This chain connects TRBV6-5 to TRBJ2-7; a weak D match, TRBD1 (5 bases). V lost 4 bases, J lost 2 bases, and 15 bases lay in between. This CDR3 region has 15 residues. CDR1 MNHEY and CDR2 SVGAGI come from the germline V gene. The CDR3 is CASSWYDSSAYEQYF. The CDR3, as DNA: TGTGCCAGCAGTTGGTACGACAGTTCCGCCTACGAGCAGTACTTC.

The chain recombines TRBV28 with TRBJ2-1; 10 positions match TRBD2. From germline, CDR1 is MDHEN and CDR2 SYDVKM. The junction had 6 bases not matched to a gene; V was cut back by 5 bases and J by 2 bases. The CDR3 consists of 16 residues. The DNA for the CDR3 is TGTGCCAGCAGTCTCACTCTAGCGGGAGCCTACAATGAGCAGTTCTTC. Amino acids: CASSLTLAGAYNEQFF.

Only a few counts were recorded for this clonotype. The chain employs TRBV6-1 and TRBJ2-4; a weak D match, TRBD2 (6 bases). The V end was cut by 7 bases, the J end by 0 bases, with 16 bases between. The CDR3 consists of 16 residues. CDR1 MNHNS and CDR2 SASEGT come from the germline V gene. CDR3 protein: CASTDEGRLAKNIQYF. CDR3 in DNA: TGTGCCAGCACCGACGAAGGGAGGTTAGCCAAAAACATTCAGTACTTC.

The chain combines TRBV28 with TRBJ1-2; maybe TRBD1 (5 bases). CDR3 length: 14 residues. In germline, CDR1 is MDHEN, CDR2 SYDVKM. V was pared by 2 bases and J by 6 bases, with 13 bases between. Here the CDR3 DNA reads TGTGCCAGCAGTTTACGGGACCCCCACGATGGCTACACCTTC. Amino acid sequence: CASSLRDPHDGYTF.

The rearrangement uses TRBV7-9 and TRBJ1-2, with 7 bases matching TRBD1. Trimming took 4 bases from V and 8 from J; bases not matched to a gene: 10. Per germline, CDR1 SEHNR and CDR2 FQNEAQ (reference sequence). This CDR3 has 14 amino acids. CDR3 amino acids: CASSSPDRAGGYTF. The DNA of the CDR3 is TGTGCCAGCAGCTCGCCTGACAGGGCTGGCGGCTACACCTTC.